One and the same sample provided the 2 T cell receptor beta chains below, sequenced in a study of cytomegalovirus exposure and HLA in healthy donors (dated by TCRdb to 2015 to 2018). Libraries were prepared through the immunoSEQ multiplex PCR assay. TCRdb took over this immuneACCESS table, retaining in-frame rearrangements with V and J assigned. Such tables are incomplete; in checked studies, under half of the missing clones stem from an unresolved V gene, and the remainder is unexplained. Counted in this sample were about 280,000 clones; approximately 87% of them appeared once. 0.92% of the sample lies in the top ten. Material for sequencing was PBMCs. These receptors were taken from a young woman in good health and CMV-seronegative.

For the CDR3, the DNA is TGTGCCAGCAGCGTAGCGGACTACGTGAACATTCAGTACTTC. It encodes CASSVADYVNIQYF. The chain links TRBV6-1 to TRBJ2-4; possibly TRBD2 for D (6 bases). The length of the CDR3 is 14 residues. The V gene's germline CDR1 is MNHNS and CDR2 SASEGT. Trimming cost V 6 bases and J 7 bases, with 16 bases left between them.

The chain has TRBV30 and TRBJ2-3, with D possibly TRBD1 on 5 matching bases. The V end lost 0 bases, the J end lost 1 base, and 5 bases lay between the germline ends. The V gene's germline CDR1 is GTSNPN and CDR2 SVGIG (reference sequence). The CDR3 is made up of 13 amino acids. The CDR3 here is CAWSVGGTDTQYF. For the CDR3, the DNA is TGTGCCTGGAGTGTAGGGGGCACAGATACGCAGTATTTT.